The 13 T cell receptor beta chains listed next were all sequenced from one sample in a study of blood T cell repertoires in COVID-19. Profiling relied on immunoSEQ multiplex PCR, and the TCRdb table lists in-frame clones only, not all of them. The sample contains approximately 250,000 clones, around 81% of which appear only once. Sequencing was done on a sample of peripheral blood. The source of these receptors is a woman aged 60 to 75 with active or convalescent COVID-19.

The chain joins TRBV10-3 to TRBJ2-2, with 10 bases fitting TRBD1. With V trimmed by 5 bases and J by 4 bases, 4 bases remained unmatched. In germline, CDR1 is ENHRY, CDR2 SYGVKD. The length of the CDR3 is 15 residues. This CDR3 reads CAISPGQGSTGELFF. The DNA for the CDR3 is TGTGCCATCAGTCCGGGACAGGGGAGCACCGGGGAGCTGTTTTTT.

The chain is built from TRBV5-1 and TRBJ2-1, with TRBD2 matching over 7 bases. Germline lookup yields CDR1 SGHRS and CDR2 YFSETQ. There are 16 residues in the CDR3. Trimming took 4 bases from V and 4 from J; bases not matched to a gene: 11. The CDR3 reads CASSPSASGVYNEQFF. The CDR3 nucleotides read TGCGCCAGCAGCCCCTCGGCCAGCGGGGTATACAATGAGCAGTTCTTC.

In this sample, this clone turned up a few times. This sample includes further DNA sequences coding for the same CDR3. The rearrangement links TRBV5-1 to TRBJ1-1, with 7 positions matching TRBD1. Trimming cost V 0 bases and J 2 bases; bases outside gene matches: 1. The length of the CDR3 is 14 residues. CDR1 is SGHRS, CDR2 YFSETQ, per germline. The CDR3 here is CASSLDRGNTEAFF. CDR3 bases: TGCGCCAGCAGCTTGGACAGGGGTAACACTGAAGCTTTCTTT.

The rearrangement joins TRBV28 to TRBJ1-2; tentative D call: TRBD1 (5 bases). The CDR3 is 14 amino acids. Germline V lookup: CDR1 MDHEN, CDR2 SYDVKM. V was shortened by 5 bases and J by 5 bases, with 15 bases between the two germline ends. CDR3 sequence: CASSRQSAPYGYTF. The CDR3 nucleotides read TGTGCCAGCAGTAGACAGTCTGCCCCTTATGGCTACACCTTC.

The chain has TRBV19 and TRBJ1-5; 10 bases line up with TRBD1. The CDR3 is 16 residues long. CDR1 is LNHDA and CDR2 is SQIVND in the germline V gene (reference sequence). J was trimmed by 0 bases and V by 5 bases; bases with no gene match: 4. This chain's CDR3 is CASSQDRGLSNQPQHF. The CDR3 DNA follows: TGTGCCAGTAGTCAAGACAGGGGGCTTAGCAATCAGCCCCAGCATTTT.

This clone was found a few times. The rearrangement links TRBV11-3 to TRBJ2-2; tentatively, D is TRBD2 (6 bases). The CDR3 consists of 15 residues. Germline CDR1 and CDR2: SGHNT and YENEEA. The ends were cut back, 2 bases at V and 4 bases at J, with 11 bases in the middle. Written as DNA, the CDR3 is TGTGCCAGCAGCTTATATAGCGGTGGCACCGGGGAGCTGTTTTTT. Amino acid sequence: CASSLYSGGTGELFF.

V and J are TRBV6-6 and TRBJ2-2; D is ambiguous. There are 12 residues in the CDR3. The V end was cut by 7 bases, the J end by 3 bases, with 6 bases between. Germline V gene data show CDR1 as MNHNY and CDR2 as SVGAGI (reference sequence). The CDR3 here is CASKRDTGELFF. CDR3 nucleotide sequence: TGTGCCAGCAAAAGAGACACCGGGGAGCTGTTTTTT.

This clone was picked up many times. The chain employs TRBV29-1 and TRBJ2-2; D not resolved. The V gene's germline CDR1 is SQVTM and CDR2 ANQGSEA. V was cut by 4 bases and J by 5 bases, with 5 bases left in between. This CDR3 has 11 amino acids. CDR3 DNA sequence: TGCAGCGTTGGAGTTACCGGGGAGCTGTTTTTT. Amino acid sequence: CSVGVTGELFF.

This clone appeared once. V is TRBV5-1 and J is TRBJ2-1; D uncertain. V lost 4 bases, J lost 0 bases, and 14 bases lay in between. The CDR3 spans 16 residues. Germline-derived CDR1 and CDR2 are SGHRS and YFSETQ. DNA of the CDR3: TGCGCCAGCAGCCCAGATGCAGGAAGCTCCTACAATGAGCAGTTCTTC. The encoded protein is CASSPDAGSSYNEQFF.

In its sample, this clone was seen many times. This chain links TRBV3-1 (or the pseudogene TRBV3-2) with TRBJ1-1, with 12 nucleotides matching TRBD1. Germline loops: CDR1 LGHDT, CDR2 YNNKEL (reference sequence). Germline trimming cut 0 bases from V and 4 bases from J; bases unmatched to any gene: 6. The CDR3 length is 17 residues. CDR3 sequence reads: CASSQDRDRGRSTEAFF. In nucleotides, the CDR3 is TGTGCCAGCAGCCAAGACCGGGACAGGGGGCGAAGCACTGAAGCTTTCTTT.

The chain links TRBV28 to TRBJ2-2, with D possibly matching TRBD2 (7 bases). Germline assignment: CDR1 MDHEN and CDR2 SYDVKM. The CDR3 is 16 residues long. Trimming stripped 2 bases from V and 0 bases from J, with 10 bases between. CDR3 sequence reads: CASSLAGASNTGELFF. CDR3 DNA sequence: TGTGCCAGCAGTTTAGCGGGGGCCTCGAACACCGGGGAGCTGTTTTTT.

The V gene is TRBV2, the J gene TRBJ1-1; possible D gene TRBD1, 5 bases. The CDR3 loop spans 13 amino acids. V was pared by 6 bases and J by 2 bases, with 10 bases between. The germline V gene has CDR1 SNHLY and CDR2 FYNNEI. CDR3 sequence: CASSQQGNTEAFF. CDR3 nucleotides: TGTGCCAGCAGCCAGCAGGGTAACACTGAAGCTTTCTTT.

This chain joins TRBV18 and TRBJ2-7, with TRBD1 matching over 11 bases. From germline, CDR1 is KGHSH and CDR2 LQKENI. After removal of 6 bases from V and 5 bases from J, the junction contained 12 bases not matched to a gene. The CDR3 covers 16 residues. CDR3 amino acids: CASSTTPGTGGNEQYF. In nucleotides, the CDR3 is TGTGCCAGCTCCACGACCCCCGGGACAGGGGGAAACGAGCAGTACTTC. The full variable domain, rest sourced from reference TRBV18 and TRBJ2-7, is NAGVMQNPRHLVRRRGQEARLRCSPMKGHSHVYWYRQLPEEGLKFMVYLQKENIIDESGMPKERFSAEFPKEGPSILRIQQVVRGDSAAYFCASSTTPGTGGNEQYFGPGTRLTVT.